The 4 T cell receptor beta chains listed next were all sequenced from one sample in a study of vaccination and CD4 T cells after COVID-19. With the Oncomine TCR Beta short-read assay, DNA from cultured CD4+ T cells was sequenced. Each CDR3 protein gets one entry after TCRdb re-called the PCR reads with MiXCR. Among several thousand distinct CDR3 sequences, around 37% were seen once, and the ten largest hold about 20%. No antigen has been identified for these receptors. Noted treatment: approximately nine-day PBMC culture with coronavirus spike peptide pools or control peptides (ViraFEST assay). According to the study, CD4+ T cells from the unexposed donor were gathered ahead of the COVID-19 pandemic (2011-2018). Sequences were obtained from CD4+ T cells from blood, cultured in vitro. All receptors come from a human donor in good health.

This clonotype was seen only a few times. The chain is built from TRBV6-1 and TRBJ1-2; D gene uncertain. Germline V gene data show CDR1 as MNHNS and CDR2 as SASEGT. The CDR3 has 14 amino acids. Deletions cut 2 bases from V and 4 bases from J, with 11 bases between. In DNA form, the CDR3 reads TGTGCCAGCAGTGAACTAGGGCAAGGCTATGGCTACACCTTC. Residues: CASSELGQGYGYTF.

This clonotype was detected only a few times. J is TRBJ2-1 and V is TRBV6-5, with D uncertain. CDR1 and CDR2 (germline): MNHEY, SVGAGI. V was cut by 0 bases and J by 7 bases, with 19 bases left in between. The CDR3 runs 17 residues. CDR3 protein: CASSYSALETTLNEQFF. The CDR3 nucleotides read TGTGCCAGCAGTTACTCCGCGCTAGAAACTACACTAAATGAGCAGTTCTTC.

A few counts support this clonotype. V usage is TRBV28 and J usage is TRBJ2-7, with D perhaps TRBD1 (6 bases). The V gene's germline CDR1 is MDHEN and CDR2 SYDVKM. V was pared by 7 bases and J by 5 bases, with 18 bases between. The CDR3 totals 14 residues. CDR3 sequence (DNA): TGTGCCAGCACTGCAGGGGTTCTCGTAGACGAGCAGTACTTC. Amino acid sequence: CASTAGVLVDEQYF.

The chain carries TRBV6-1 and TRBJ2-7; 7 bases are shared with TRBD1. The CDR3 consists of 13 residues. In germline, CDR1 is MNHNS, CDR2 SASEGT. J lost 2 bases, V lost 9 bases, and 7 bases had no gene match. In DNA, the CDR3 is TGTGCCAGTTCTACAGGGGCGACCTACGAGCAGTACTTC. This gives the protein CASSTGATYEQYF.